The next 16 T cell receptor beta chains were all read from a single sample in a study of tumor-infiltrating lymphocytes in primary liver carcinoma. Unsorted bulk tissue of roughly 17-33 mg yielded co-extracted RNA and DNA. The authors made TCR beta cDNA from around 500 ng total RNA with a constant-region primer. Sequencing libraries for TCR beta derived from three nested multiplex PCR rounds that used slightly modified ARM-PCR. TRBV1-TRBV30 forward and Cbeta reverse primers drove the first two approximately 11-cycle rounds. Via MiXCR, TCRdb re-called the multiplex PCR reads, giving one row per CDR3 protein. The sample lists 100,000 to 150,000 distinct CDR3 sequences, about 68% seen once, with 9.3% in the top ten. The sample was liver tumor tissue from sampling region 1. Indicated subset: tumor region T1, superior pole. The receptor set was obtained from an older woman with primary liver carcinoma and hepatitis B virus infection.

In regard to this clonotype: A much larger clone sits a single nucleotide away, making a read error possible. The chain has TRBV5-4 and TRBJ2-6; D gene unclear. Per the germline V gene, CDR1 is SGHNT and CDR2 is YYREEE (reference sequence). This CDR3 has 16 amino acids. The V end was cut by 6 bases, the J end by 0 bases, with 13 bases between. The CDR3 DNA is TGTGCCAGCAACCCCGATGTCCGCTCTGGGGCCAACGTCCTGACTTTC. This sequence encodes CASNPDVRSGANVLTF.

As for this clonotype: A single base separates this from a much larger clone, so it may be a read error. The chain is built from TRBV28 and TRBJ2-7; D gene unclear. The germline gives CDR1 MDHEN, CDR2 SYDVKM. The CDR3 length is 11 residues. Trimming pared 10 bases from V and 2 bases from J, leaving 9 bases between. The CDR3 loop reads CANQNTYEQYF. CDR3 DNA: TGTGCCAACCAGAATACCTACGAGCAGTACTTC.

This clonotype was seen more than once but under ten times. The gene calls are TRBV21-1 and TRBJ2-7; the D call in the table, TRBD2, was not verified against the DNA. TRBV21-1 corresponds to a pseudogene. This CDR3 has 14 amino acids. The CDR3 loop reads CASRASPDIYEQYF. The DNA of the CDR3 is TGTGCCAGCAGGGCTAGCCCCGACATTTACGAGCAGTACTTC.

In this sample, this clonotype turned up many times. The V and J genes are TRBV29-1 and TRBJ2-1; no clear D. Germline CDR1 is SQVTM and CDR2 is ANQGSEA. V was shortened by 6 bases and J by 2 bases, with 23 bases between the two germline ends. The CDR3 length is 17 residues. CDR3 DNA: TGCAGCGTAAGATCCTGGGGTGGCGGTACCACCTACAATGAGCAGTTCTTC. Translation: CSVRSWGGGTTYNEQFF.

The rearrangement uses TRBV25-1 and TRBJ2-1; 10 bases fit TRBD1. The CDR3 totals 14 residues. Germline CDR1 is MGHDK and CDR2 is SYGVNS. With V trimmed by 4 bases and J by 10 bases, 7 bases remained unmatched. The CDR3 sequence: CASSALRTGGEQFF. In DNA form, the CDR3 reads TGTGCCAGCAGTGCCCTTCGGACAGGGGGAGAGCAGTTCTTC.

This chain links TRBV5-4 with TRBJ2-3, with unresolved D. Trimming removed 2 bases at V and 0 bases at J, with 13 bases between. The CDR3 sequence is 16 residues long. Germline V lookup: CDR1 SGHNT, CDR2 YYREEE (reference sequence). In DNA form, the CDR3 reads TGTGCCAGCAGCTTCCCGGACGAGCATAGCACAGATACGCAGTATTTT. It is translated as CASSFPDEHSTDTQYF.

This clonotype was detected ten times or more. The chain links TRBV6-1 to TRBJ1-1; tentatively, D is TRBD1 (5 bases). CDR3 length: 14 amino acids. V lost 4 bases, J lost 4 bases, and 13 bases lay in between. The germline gives CDR1 MNHNS, CDR2 SASEGT. CDR3 bases: TGTGCCAGCAGTGCAGGGTGGTCCGGCACTGAAGCTTTCTTT. Encoded protein: CASSAGWSGTEAFF.

The chain employs TRBV12-3 or TRBV12-4 and TRBJ2-1; TRBD2 agrees at 8 bases. The CDR3 is 14 amino acids. With 7 bases clipped from V and 10 bases from J, the junction kept 12 bases outside the gene matches. CDR3 DNA sequence: TGTGCCAGCACCGATCAGCGGGAGAGCAGCGAGCAGTTCTTC. Protein sequence: CASTDQRESSEQFF.

This clonotype showed up many times. The gene calls are TRBV6-6 and TRBJ2-2, with 7 bases lining up with TRBD1. This CDR3 is built from 17 residues. Germline V CDR1 and CDR2: MNHNY, SVGAGI (reference sequence). Losses at the gene ends were 2 bases for V and 5 bases for J; bases not matched to a gene: 11. The CDR3, as DNA: TGTGCCAGCAGTTACGGGTCTGGACAGGAGAAAACCGGGGAGCTGTTTTTT. It specifies CASSYGSGQEKTGELFF.

About this clonotype itself: A clone one base away is much larger, so this may be a read error. The chain uses TRBV6-2 or TRBV6-3 and TRBJ1-1, with 7 positions matching TRBD1. Germline V gene sequence: CDR1 MNHEY, CDR2 SVGEGT. The CDR3 length is 15 residues. CDR3 in amino acids: CVSSKTDRRNTEAFF. Here the CDR3 DNA reads TGTGTCAGCAGTAAAACGGACAGGAGGAACACTGAAGCTTTCTTT.

Remarks on this clonotype: One junction end does not reproduce the germline sequence, and a read error may be involved. This chain joins TRBV6-5 and TRBJ2-3, with D perhaps given as TRBD1 or TRBD2 (5 bases each). The germline V gene has CDR1 MNHEY and CDR2 SVGAGI. The CDR3 consists of 14 residues. In nucleotides, the CDR3 is TGTGCCACTGGAGCTAACGGGGCTACAGATACGCGGTATTTT. Translating gives CATGANGATDTRYF.

Remarks on this clonotype: A much larger clone lies one base from this, so it may be a read error. The chain couples TRBV7-8 to TRBJ2-5; D is tentatively TRBD1 or TRBD2 (5 bases each). There are 14 residues in the CDR3. V was clipped by 5 bases and J by 6 bases, with 16 bases between them. The V gene's germline CDR1 is SGHVS and CDR2 FQNEAQ. The chain's CDR3 is CASSHRGRVKTQYF. CDR3 DNA: TGTGCCAGCAGCCACCGGGGCAGGGTTAAGACCCAGTACTTC.

Remarks on this clonotype: One junction end disagrees with the germline gene, perhaps due to a read error. The chain combines TRBV11-2 with TRBJ2-3, with TRBD2 matching 12 bases. The germline gives CDR1 SGHAT, CDR2 FQNNGV. The CDR3 is 15 residues long. DNA of the CDR3: TGTACCAGCAACTCAGGACTAGCGGGACCAGATACGCAGTATTTT. It translates to CTSNSGLAGPDTQYF.

For this clonotype: This is likely a read error, given that the CDR3 carries no conserved phenylalanine or tryptophan at its end. The rearrangement joins TRBV11-3 to TRBJ2-1; D not resolved. CDR1 and CDR2 (germline): SGHNT, YENEEA. CDR3 length: 18 residues. CDR3 in DNA: TGTACCAGCAGCTCAATCTTCAACTCGCTAATTACCTACAATGAGCAGTTCTCC. Its protein product is CTSSSIFNSLITYNEQFS.

A note on this clonotype: Since the CDR3 does not end with the conserved phenylalanine or tryptophan, this likely comes from a read error. It is unclear where the CDR3 begins or ends on the DNA, so no DNA is shown, and the CDR3 is as TCRdb lists it. The rearrangement links TRBV11-3 to TRBJ2-7; no DNA check was done on the table's D call, TRBD1. The CDR3 region is 17 residues in length, termini included. CDR1 SGHNT and CDR2 YENEEA come from the germline V gene. CDR3 in amino acids: CASRLGLRGGEILRVVL.

Note on this clonotype: Since a much larger clone is just one base distant, this may be a read error. The chain joins TRBV2 to TRBJ2-7, with D perhaps matching TRBD1 (6 bases). Germline assignment: CDR1 SNHLY and CDR2 FYNNEI. There are 14 residues in the CDR3. CDR3 loop: CTSTPPGATHGQYF. CDR3 DNA sequence: TGTACCAGCACCCCCCCAGGGGCGACTCACGGGCAGTACTTC.